This is a list of T cell receptor beta chains from one sample in a study of OX40 agonist ivuxolimab in advanced cancers. Assay used: immunoSEQ multiplex PCR; TCRdb lists only in-frame clones, some missing. The data hold around 19,000 clones, with around 82% observed a single time. Here the sequenced sample was CD4+ or CD8+ T cells sorted from blood, taken in a trial of the OX40 agonist ivuxolimab. These receptors were collected from an adult with an advanced solid tumor such as melanoma, head and neck, liver or kidney cancer. CDR3s include the opening cysteine and the closing phenylalanine or tryptophan. A D gene is named only where the DNA matches it firmly. Expanded clones get a size class; other rows say once, few or many, or leave the size out.

v_gene	j_gene	abundance	len	d_gene	CDR3nt	CDR3aa
TRBV7-9	TRBJ2-1	NA	14	NA	TGTGCCAGCAGCTTAGCCGCAGTATACAATGAGCAGTTCTTC	CASSLAAVYNEQFF
TRBV6-5	TRBJ2-2	NA	13	NA	TGTGCCAGCAGAACAGGGCACACCGGGGAGCTGTTTTTT	CASRTGHTGELFF
TRBV15	TRBJ1-1	NA	11	NA	TGTGCCACCAGGCCGGCAGCTGAAGCTTTCTTT	CATRPAAEAFF
TRBV5-1	TRBJ2-1	medium-sized	14	NA	TGCGCCAGCAGCTCGACTCTAATATACAATGAGCAGTTCTTC	CASSSTLIYNEQFF
TRBV19	TRBJ2-3	NA	15	NA	TGTGCCAGTAGTATAGCCGGGGGCGGGGCAGATACGCAGTATTTT	CASSIAGGGADTQYF
TRBV13	TRBJ2-7	NA	15	NA	TGTGCCAGCAGCCGGAAAACAAAGACCCTCTACGAGCAGTACTTC	CASSRKTKTLYEQYF
TRBV27	TRBJ1-5	NA	14	TRBD1	TGTGCCAGCAGTCCACGACAGGGAAGAAAGCCCCAGCATTTT	CASSPRQGRKPQHF
TRBV5-4	TRBJ2-1	NA	16	TRBD2	TGTGCCAGCAGCCCAGCAACTAGCGGGAGGGACAATGAGCAGTTCTTC	CASSPATSGRDNEQFF
TRBV30	TRBJ2-6	NA	20	TRBD1	TGTGCCTGGAGGCTCTTAGGTAGGGACAGGATTGATGCTGGGGCCAACGTCCTGACTTTC	CAWRLLGRDRIDAGANVLTF
TRBV6-5	TRBJ2-6	NA	16	NA	TGTGCCAGCAGTTACTTCGCGGACTCTGGGGCCAACGTCCTGACTTTC	CASSYFADSGANVLTF
TRBV4-2	TRBJ2-1	NA	17	NA	TGTGCCAGCAGCCAAGAGTTATCCGGAACCGAAAGCGATGAGCAGTTCTTC	CASSQELSGTESDEQFF
TRBV5-1	TRBJ2-7	few	12	NA	TGCGCCAGCAGCTTGGATGAGTCGTTTCAGTACTTC	CASSLDESFQYF
TRBV4-2	TRBJ1-2	few	15	NA	TGTGCCAGCAGCCAGGACACGGCGACGGGGGATGGCTACACCTTC	CASSQDTATGDGYTF
TRBV11-2	TRBJ2-7	NA	14	TRBD1	TGTGCCAGCAGCTACGCGACAGGGTCCTACGAGCAGTACTTC	CASSYATGSYEQYF
TRBV6-1	TRBJ1-2	medium-sized	16	NA	TGTGCCAGCAGTGAAGTCGTGGACAGCCCTAACTATGGCTACACCTTC	CASSEVVDSPNYGYTF
TRBV11-1	TRBJ2-7	once	14	NA	TGTGCCAGCAGCTCAGGCCTGCCTTCCTACGAGCAGTACTTC	CASSSGLPSYEQYF
TRBV2	TRBJ2-5	NA	14	TRBD1	TGTGCCAGCAGTTATACACAGGGGGGAGAGACCCAGTACTTC	CASSYTQGGETQYF
TRBV6-5	TRBJ1-5	NA	15	TRBD1	TGTGCCAGCAGCCCCGGGACAGGGGGGAATCAGCCCCAGCATTTT	CASSPGTGGNQPQHF
TRBV19	TRBJ2-7	NA	11	NA	TGTGCCAGTAGTGCGGCCTACGAGCAGTACTTC	CASSAAYEQYF
TRBV29-1	TRBJ1-2	NA	13	TRBD1	TGCAGCGTTGGGGAGGACAGGGCGGATGGCTACACCTTC	CSVGEDRADGYTF
TRBV7-3	TRBJ1-5	few	14	NA	TGTGCCAGCAGCCCATCTGGGGGCAATCAGCCCCAGCATTTT	CASSPSGGNQPQHF
TRBV5-1	TRBJ1-2	NA	16	NA	TGCGCCAGCAGCTTACTTCAAAACACGGGCCTCTATGGCTACACCTTC	CASSLLQNTGLYGYTF
TRBV9	TRBJ1-1	NA	14	NA	TGTGCCAGCAGCGTAGGGGGACACTACACTGAAGCTTTCTTT	CASSVGGHYTEAFF
TRBV5-5	TRBJ1-1	NA	14	NA	TGTGCCAGCAGCTTGCTTAATATGAACACTGAAGCTTTCTTT	CASSLLNMNTEAFF
TRBV5-1	TRBJ2-3	NA	15	NA	TGCGCCAGCAGCTTTAGCGGCCCTAGCACAGATACGCAGTATTTT	CASSFSGPSTDTQYF
TRBV10-3	TRBJ2-7	NA	14	NA	TGTGCCATCAGGCCCCAGGGGGGGGGCGCCGAGCAGTACTTC	CAIRPQGGGAEQYF
TRBV5-1	TRBJ2-7	NA	14	NA	TGCGCCAGCAGCTTGGCGACAGCTATCTACGAGCAGTACTTC	CASSLATAIYEQYF
TRBV4-2	TRBJ2-2	few	15	TRBD1	TGTGCCAGCAGCCCCGGGACAGCGAACACCGGGGAGCTGTTTTTT	CASSPGTANTGELFF
TRBV7-9	TRBJ1-2	NA	16	NA	TGTGCCAGCAGCTCCTTCTGGCAGGGGCGCGTTGGGGGCTACACCTTC	CASSSFWQGRVGGYTF
TRBV6-1	TRBJ1-2	NA	12	NA	TGTGCCAGCAGTGAACAGGTACGTGGCTACACCTTC	CASSEQVRGYTF
TRBV7-2	TRBJ2-1	NA	15	NA	TGTGCCAGCAGCCCTGACAGCAGATCCTACAATGAGCAGTTCTTC	CASSPDSRSYNEQFF
TRBV19	TRBJ2-5	NA	16	TRBD1	TGTGCCAGTAGCAACGGACAGGGTAAGACGGGAGAGACCCAGTACTTC	CASSNGQGKTGETQYF
TRBV7-3	TRBJ2-3	NA	17	TRBD1	TGTGCCAGCAGCTTAAAGGGAACAGGGGGTAGCACAGATACGCAGTATTTT	CASSLKGTGGSTDTQYF
TRBV6-5	TRBJ2-1	NA	14	NA	TGTGCCAGCAGCCGCACTAGGGTTTACAATGAGCAGTTCTTC	CASSRTRVYNEQFF
TRBV5-6	TRBJ1-5	NA	14	NA	TGTGCCAGCAGCTTGCAGGGGCTAGATCAGCCCCAGCATTTT	CASSLQGLDQPQHF
TRBV19	TRBJ1-2	once	13	TRBD1	TGTGCCAGTAGTGGACAGGCTCTCTATGGCTACACCTTC	CASSGQALYGYTF
TRBV15	TRBJ1-5	NA	14	NA	TGTGCCACCAGCAGAGATTCAATGGATCAGCCCCAGCATTTT	CATSRDSMDQPQHF
TRBV7-6	TRBJ2-7	NA	15	NA	TGTGCCAGCAGCTTGGGGTGGGACGGATCCTACGAGCAGTACTTC	CASSLGWDGSYEQYF
TRBV9	TRBJ1-5	NA	15	TRBD1	TGTGCCAGCAGCGCGGGGGGGACAGCGGATCAGCCCCAGCATTTT	CASSAGGTADQPQHF
TRBV19	TRBJ2-7	NA	14	TRBD1	TGTGCCAGTAGTATGATACAGGGGGCGAGGGAGCAGTACTTC	CASSMIQGAREQYF
TRBV27	TRBJ1-2	NA	14	NA	TGTGTCTCCCGCTCTCGCGGGGAAAACTATGGCTACACCTTC	CVSRSRGENYGYTF
TRBV5-4	TRBJ2-7	few	15	NA	TGTGCCAGCAGCTTGCAGCTAGGGGACTCCTACGAGCAGTACTTC	CASSLQLGDSYEQYF
TRBV7-9	TRBJ1-2	few	14	TRBD1	TGTGCCAGCAGCTTAGAACGGACAGGGAACGGCTACACCTTC	CASSLERTGNGYTF
TRBV7-3	TRBJ2-7	few	15	TRBD2	TGTGCCAGCAGCTCACGGACTAGCGGGAGGGGTGAGCAGTACTTC	CASSSRTSGRGEQYF
TRBV27	TRBJ2-1	NA	15	TRBD2	TGTGCCAGCAGTCACAATAGCGGGTATTACAATGAGCAGTTCTTC	CASSHNSGYYNEQFF
TRBV30	TRBJ1-4	once	14	NA	TGTGCCTGGAGTAGGGACCCCGGGGGTGAAAAACTGTTTTTT	CAWSRDPGGEKLFF
TRBV28	TRBJ2-7	NA	15	TRBD1	TGTGCCAGCAGCTCCCAGGGGACAGATACAATCGAGCAGTACTTC	CASSSQGTDTIEQYF
TRBV7-9	TRBJ2-7	NA	13	NA	TGTGCCAGCAGCTCAATAGACATACACGAGCAGTACTTC	CASSSIDIHEQYF
TRBV23-1	TRBJ1-1	NA	12	NA	TGCGCCAGCAGTCAATCGTTGGCTTCAGCTTTCTTT	CASSQSLASAFF
TRBV10-3	TRBJ2-1	NA	16	NA	TGTGCCATCAGTGAACCGAACGGCCCGAGCAACAATGAGCAGTTCTTC	CAISEPNGPSNNEQFF
TRBV7-2	TRBJ2-7	NA	14	TRBD2	TGTGCCAGCAGCCAGACTAGCGGGGGATCGGAGCAGTACTTC	CASSQTSGGSEQYF
TRBV11-2	TRBJ1-1	NA	14	NA	TGTGCCAGCAGCCCCCCCGGACAGTACACTGAAGCTTTCTTT	CASSPPGQYTEAFF
TRBV7-9	TRBJ1-2	NA	14	NA	TGTGCCAGCAGCTTAGTCGGCAGAGATCATGGCTACACCTTC	CASSLVGRDHGYTF
TRBV10-3	TRBJ1-1	NA	13	NA	TGTGCCATCAGTCATGAGGAGGGCACTGAAGCTTTCTTT	CAISHEEGTEAFF
TRBV6-1	TRBJ2-7	NA	11	NA	TGTGCCAGCAGTGGATTAAACGAGCAGTACTTC	CASSGLNEQYF